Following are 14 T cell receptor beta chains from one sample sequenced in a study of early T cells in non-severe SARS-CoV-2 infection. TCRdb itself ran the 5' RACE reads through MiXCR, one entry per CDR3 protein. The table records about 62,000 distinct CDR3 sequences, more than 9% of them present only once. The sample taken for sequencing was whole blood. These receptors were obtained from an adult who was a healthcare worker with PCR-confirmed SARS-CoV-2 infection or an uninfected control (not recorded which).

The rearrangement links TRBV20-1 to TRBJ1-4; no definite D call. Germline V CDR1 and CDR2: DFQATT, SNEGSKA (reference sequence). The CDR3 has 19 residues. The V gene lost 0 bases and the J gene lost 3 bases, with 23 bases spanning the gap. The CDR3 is CSARDPFPKEGRANEKLFF. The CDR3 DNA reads TGCAGTGCTAGAGATCCGTTCCCTAAGGAGGGTCGGGCTAATGAAAAACTGTTTTTT.

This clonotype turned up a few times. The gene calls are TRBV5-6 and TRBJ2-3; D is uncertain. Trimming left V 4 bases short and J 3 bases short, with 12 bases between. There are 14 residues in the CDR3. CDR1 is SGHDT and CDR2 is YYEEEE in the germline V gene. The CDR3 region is CASSPRSATDTQYF. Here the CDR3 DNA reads TGTGCCAGCAGCCCACGGTCCGCAACAGATACGCAGTATTTT.

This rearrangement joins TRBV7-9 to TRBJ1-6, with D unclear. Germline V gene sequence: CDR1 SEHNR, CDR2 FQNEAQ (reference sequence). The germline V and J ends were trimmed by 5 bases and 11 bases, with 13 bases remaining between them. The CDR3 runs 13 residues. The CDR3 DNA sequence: TGTGCCAGCAGCGAGACGGCGGGGACACCCCTCCACTTT. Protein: CASSETAGTPLHF.

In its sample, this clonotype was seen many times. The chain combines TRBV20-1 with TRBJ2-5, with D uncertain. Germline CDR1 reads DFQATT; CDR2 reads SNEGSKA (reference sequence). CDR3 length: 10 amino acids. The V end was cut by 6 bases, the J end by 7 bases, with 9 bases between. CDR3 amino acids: CSALKTTQYF. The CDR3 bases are TGCAGTGCCCTTAAGACGACCCAGTACTTC.

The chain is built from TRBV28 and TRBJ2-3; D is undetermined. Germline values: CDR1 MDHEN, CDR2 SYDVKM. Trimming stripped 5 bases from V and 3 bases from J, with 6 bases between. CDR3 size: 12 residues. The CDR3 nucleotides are TGTGCCAGCAGTAAAGGTACAGATACGCAGTATTTT. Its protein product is CASSKGTDTQYF.

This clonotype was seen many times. The CDR3 coding sequence is TGTGCCAGCATTGGGGGACCCTACCAAGAGACCCAGTACTTC. Its protein product is CASIGGPYQETQYF. The chain couples TRBV6-2 or TRBV6-3 to TRBJ2-5; the D call may be TRBD1 or TRBD2 (5 bases each). CDR1 is MNHEY and CDR2 is SVGEGT in the germline V gene. Trimming left V 7 bases short and J 0 bases short, with 12 bases between. The CDR3 runs to 14 residues.

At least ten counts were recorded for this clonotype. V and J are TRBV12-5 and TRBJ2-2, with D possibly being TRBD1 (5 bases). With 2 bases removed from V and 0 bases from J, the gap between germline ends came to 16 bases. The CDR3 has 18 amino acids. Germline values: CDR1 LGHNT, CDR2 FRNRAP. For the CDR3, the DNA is TGTGCTAGTGGTTTGCCCACAGGTGGCGCCGCGAACACCGGGGAGCTGTTTTTT. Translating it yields CASGLPTGGAANTGELFF.

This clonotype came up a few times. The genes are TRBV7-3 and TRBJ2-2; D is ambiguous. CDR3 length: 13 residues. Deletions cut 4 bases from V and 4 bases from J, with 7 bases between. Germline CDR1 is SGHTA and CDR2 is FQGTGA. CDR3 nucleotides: TGTGCCAGCAGCTCCCCGACCACCGGGGAGCTGTTTTTT. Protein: CASSSPTTGELFF. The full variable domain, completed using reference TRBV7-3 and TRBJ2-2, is GAGVSQTPSNKVTEKGKYVELRCDPISGHTALYWYRQSLGQGPEFLIYFQGTGAADDSGLPNDRFFAVRPEGSVSTLKIQRTERGDSAVYLCASSSPTTGELFFGEGSRLTVL.

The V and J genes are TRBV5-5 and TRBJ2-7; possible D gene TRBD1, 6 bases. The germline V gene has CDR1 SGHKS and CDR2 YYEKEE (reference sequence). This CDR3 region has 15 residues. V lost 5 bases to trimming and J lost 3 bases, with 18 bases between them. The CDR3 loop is CASSHAGVTIYEQYV. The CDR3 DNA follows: TGTGCCAGCAGTCACGCAGGGGTCACCATCTACGAGCAGTACGTC.

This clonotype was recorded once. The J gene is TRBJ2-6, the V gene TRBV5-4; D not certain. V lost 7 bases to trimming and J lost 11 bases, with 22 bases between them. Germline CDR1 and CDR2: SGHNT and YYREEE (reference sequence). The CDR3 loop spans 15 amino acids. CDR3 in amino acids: CASLIWAVDSDVLTF. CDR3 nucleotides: TGTGCCAGCTTAATATGGGCGGTGGATTCCGACGTCCTGACTTTC.

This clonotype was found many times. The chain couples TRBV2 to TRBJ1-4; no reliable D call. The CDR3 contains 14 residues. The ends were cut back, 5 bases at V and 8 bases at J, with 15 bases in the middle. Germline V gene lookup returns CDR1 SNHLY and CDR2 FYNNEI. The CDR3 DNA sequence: TGTGCCAGCAGTCGGGAGCGGGGAGGGGAAAAACTGTTTTTT. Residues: CASSRERGGEKLFF.

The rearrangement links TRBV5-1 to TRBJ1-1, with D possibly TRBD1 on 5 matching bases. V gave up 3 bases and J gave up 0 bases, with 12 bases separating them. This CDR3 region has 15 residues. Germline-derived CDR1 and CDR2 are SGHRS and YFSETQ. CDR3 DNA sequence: TGCGCCAGCAGCTGGGGACCCGGGATGAACACTGAAGCTTTCTTT. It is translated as CASSWGPGMNTEAFF.

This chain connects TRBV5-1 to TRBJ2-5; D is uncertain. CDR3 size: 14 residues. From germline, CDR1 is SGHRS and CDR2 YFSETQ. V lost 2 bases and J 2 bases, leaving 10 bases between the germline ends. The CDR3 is CASSLFDSQETQYF. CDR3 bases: TGCGCCAGCAGCTTATTTGACTCTCAAGAGACCCAGTACTTC.

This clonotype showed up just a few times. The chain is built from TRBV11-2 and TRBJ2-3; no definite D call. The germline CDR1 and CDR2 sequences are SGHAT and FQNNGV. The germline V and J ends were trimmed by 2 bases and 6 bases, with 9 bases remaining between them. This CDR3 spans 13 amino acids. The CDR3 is CASSLSEWDTQYF. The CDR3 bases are TGTGCCAGCAGCTTATCGGAATGGGATACGCAGTATTTT.